The next 28 T cell receptor beta chains were all read from a single sample in a study of T cell responses to AZD1222 COVID-19 vaccine. Generated by immunoSEQ multiplex PCR, the TCRdb table keeps only in-frame clones and is missing some. The table has 98,000 or so clones, approximately 93% seen once. Sequenced here: peripheral blood, sampled on day 0 of AZD1222 vaccination. These receptors were obtained from an adult in good health.

The chain combines TRBV3-1 (or the pseudogene TRBV3-2) with TRBJ2-5; D may correspond to TRBD1 or TRBD2 (6 bases each). Germline values: CDR1 LGHDT, CDR2 YNNKEL (reference sequence). The germline V and J ends were trimmed by 8 bases and 5 bases, with 12 bases remaining between them. The CDR3 spans 12 residues. CDR3 nucleotide sequence: TGTGCCAGCGAGGGGGGTCGGGAGACCCAGTACTTC. It codes for CASEGGRETQYF.

The chain uses TRBV5-1 and TRBJ1-1, with D maybe TRBD1 (6 bases). The CDR3 spans 14 residues. V lost 5 bases and J 1 base, leaving 12 bases between the germline ends. CDR1 and CDR2 (germline): SGHRS, YFSETQ. The CDR3, as DNA: TGCGCCAGCAGGGCCGCGGGGGCGAACACTGAAGCTTTCTTT. Protein product: CASRAAGANTEAFF.

This clone was observed a few times. The rearrangement uses TRBV2 and TRBJ1-4; no reliable D call. CDR1 and CDR2 (germline): SNHLY, FYNNEI. The CDR3 has 14 amino acids. Deletions cut 10 bases from V and 6 bases from J, with 18 bases between. The CDR3 DNA reads as TGTGCCACCCTCCGCAGCAGAATGGATGAAAAACTGTTTTTT. It yields the protein CATLRSRMDEKLFF.

The chain carries TRBV30 and TRBJ2-3; D unclear. CDR1 is GTSNPN and CDR2 is SVGIG in the germline V gene (reference sequence). The V end was cut by 0 bases, the J end by 4 bases, with 17 bases between. The CDR3 consists of 16 residues. The CDR3 bases are TGTGCCTGGAGTGTACGGTTTATCCCTGTGGCAGATACGCAGTATTTT. This codes for CAWSVRFIPVADTQYF.

This sequence joins TRBV11-2 and TRBJ2-7; TRBD1 matches at 8 bases. CDR1 is SGHAT, CDR2 FQNNGV, per germline. The CDR3 sequence is 14 residues long. The V gene end was trimmed by 5 bases and the J gene end by 1 base; junction bases not matched to a gene: 4. The CDR3 DNA is TGTGCCAGCAGCGCCTGGACAGGGTCCTACGAGCAGTACTTC. It specifies CASSAWTGSYEQYF.

This clone was observed once. The chain uses TRBV18 and TRBJ1-1; D gene ambiguous. The CDR3 covers 14 residues. Germline V gene lookup returns CDR1 KGHSH and CDR2 LQKENI. Trimming pared 3 bases from V and 13 bases from J, leaving 21 bases between. The CDR3 protein is CASSPSSQSYDGFF. CDR3 nucleotide sequence: TGTGCCAGCTCACCCTCCTCTCAGTCCTACGACGGTTTCTTT.

The V gene is TRBV5-5, the J gene TRBJ2-3; tentative D call: TRBD2 (6 bases). The germline V gene has CDR1 SGHKS and CDR2 YYEKEE (reference sequence). V was clipped by 2 bases and J by 2 bases, with 18 bases between them. This CDR3 region has 17 residues. CDR3 sequence (DNA): TGTGCCAGCAGCTTAGTAAGGGGACTTCAACTCACAGATACGCAGTATTTT. Protein sequence: CASSLVRGLQLTDTQYF.

The rearrangement links TRBV5-4 to TRBJ1-2; TRBD1 is a possible D gene (5 bases). The V and J ends lost 0 bases and 4 bases respectively, with 7 bases between them. The CDR3 spans 13 residues. Germline V gene sequence: CDR1 SGHNT, CDR2 YYREEE (reference sequence). CDR3 loop: CASSLDGTYGYTF. The DNA of the CDR3 is TGTGCCAGCAGCTTGGACGGGACCTATGGCTACACCTTC.

The chain joins TRBV5-1 to TRBJ1-2, with 12 nucleotides matching TRBD1. Trimming removed 5 bases from V and 6 bases from J; junction bases left unmatched: 2. This CDR3 has 13 amino acids. Germline CDR1 SGHRS, CDR2 YFSETQ. The CDR3 reads CASSGDRGHGYTF. In DNA form, the CDR3 reads TGCGCCAGCAGTGGGGACAGGGGGCATGGCTACACCTTC.

The V and J genes are TRBV7-2 and TRBJ2-1; 14 bases fit TRBD2. With V trimmed by 5 bases and J by 0 bases, 6 bases remained unmatched. The germline V gene has CDR1 SGHTA and CDR2 FQGNSA. CDR3 length: 18 amino acids. The CDR3 coding sequence is TGTGCCAGCAGCAGACTAGCGGGAGGGCCCAACTCCTACAATGAGCAGTTCTTC. Amino acid sequence: CASSRLAGGPNSYNEQFF. Combining the CDR3 with reference TRBV7-2 and TRBJ2-1 gives the whole variable domain GAGVSQSPSNKVTEKGKDVELRCDPISGHTALYWYRQSLGQGLEFLIYFQGNSAPDKSGLPSDRFSAERTGGSVSTLTIQRTQQEDSAVYLCASSRLAGGPNSYNEQFFGPGTRLTVL.

The chain joins TRBV19 to TRBJ2-5; D call uncertain. Trimming took 3 bases from V and 4 from J, leaving 9 bases between them. The CDR3 runs to 13 residues. CDR1 is LNHDA, CDR2 SQIVND, per germline (reference sequence). CDR3 protein: CASSIDVSETQYF. As DNA, the CDR3 is TGTGCCAGTAGTATCGACGTTTCAGAGACCCAGTACTTC. Variable domain in full (rest from reference TRBV19 and TRBJ2-5): DGGITQSPKYLFRKEGQNVTLSCEQNLNHDAMYWYRQDPGQGLRLIYYSQIVNDFQKGDIAEGYSVSREKKESFPLTVTSAQKNPTAFYLCASSIDVSETQYFGPGTRLLVL.

V and J are TRBV9 and TRBJ2-7; D gene ambiguous. V was cut by 0 bases and J by 7 bases, with 5 bases left in between. This CDR3 contains 11 residues. CDR1 is SGDLS, CDR2 YYNGEE, per germline. The CDR3 region is CASSVGKEQYF. CDR3 DNA sequence: TGTGCCAGCAGCGTAGGGAAAGAGCAGTACTTC.

By share, this clone counts as medium-sized. This rearrangement joins TRBV27 to TRBJ1-6; D is ambiguous. Deletions cut 7 bases from V and 6 bases from J, with 7 bases between. The CDR3 covers 12 residues. Germline V gene data show CDR1 as MNHEY and CDR2 as SMNVEV (reference sequence). The CDR3 region has the DNA TGTGCCAGCACCGCCGGTAATTCACCCCTCCACTTT. Protein: CASTAGNSPLHF.

The V gene is TRBV6-1, the J gene TRBJ1-4, with a tentative D call TRBD1 (5 bases). The CDR3 runs 15 residues. V lost 2 bases and J lost 8, with 15 bases in between. From germline, CDR1 is MNHNS and CDR2 SASEGT. CDR3 sequence reads: CASSESGARKEKLFF. CDR3 nucleotide sequence: TGTGCCAGCAGTGAATCTGGGGCCCGGAAGGAAAAACTGTTTTTT.

V usage is TRBV5-1 and J usage is TRBJ1-1; D may be TRBD1 (5 bases). Germline V gives CDR1 SGHRS, CDR2 YFSETQ. V lost 1 base and J lost 0, with 13 bases in between. The CDR3 is 16 residues long. The CDR3 spells CASSLSGGTMNTEAFF. CDR3 sequence (DNA): TGCGCCAGCAGCTTGTCGGGGGGAACCATGAACACTGAAGCTTTCTTT.

This chain links TRBV6-5 with TRBJ2-6; D remains ambiguous. V lost 4 bases, J lost 2 bases, and 9 bases lay in between. CDR1 and CDR2 (germline): MNHEY, SVGAGI. This CDR3 has 15 residues. The CDR3 DNA follows: TGTGCCAGCAGTTCCGAGGACGCTGGGGCCAACGTCCTGACTTTC. Translation: CASSSEDAGANVLTF.

V gene TRBV7-9 combines with J gene TRBJ2-2; no reliable D call. Trimming shortened V by 5 bases and J by 1 base, and 11 bases separated the two germline ends. Per germline, CDR1 SEHNR and CDR2 FQNEAQ (reference sequence). The CDR3 runs to 15 residues. CDR3 in DNA: TGTGCCAGCAGCCCACTCACAGTGAACACCGGGGAGCTGTTTTTT. It yields the protein CASSPLTVNTGELFF.

V usage is TRBV6-6 and J usage is TRBJ1-5; 7 bases agree with TRBD1. The CDR3 runs to 14 residues. Looked up from germline, CDR1 is MNHNY and CDR2 is SVGAGI (reference sequence). V dropped 7 bases and J dropped 0; count of bases not matched to a gene: 3. The DNA of the CDR3 is TGTGCCAGCACTACAGGGGTTAGCAATCAGCCCCAGCATTTT. Translated, it gives CASTTGVSNQPQHF.

This chain connects TRBV4-3 to TRBJ2-1, with 7 bases aligning to TRBD2. Trimming took 0 bases from V and 7 from J; bases not matched to a gene: 9. The germline gives CDR1 LGHNA, CDR2 YSLEER. The CDR3 extends over 16 amino acids. CDR3 bases: TGCGCCAGCAGCCAAGATATGGGACTACACCGGAATGAGCAGTTCTTC. This sequence encodes CASSQDMGLHRNEQFF.

This clone came up once. The V gene is TRBV2, the J gene TRBJ1-5; the D gene is possibly TRBD1 (5 bases). Germline CDR1 SNHLY, CDR2 FYNNEI. The CDR3 runs to 13 residues. V dropped 7 bases and J dropped 2 bases, with 9 bases sitting between them. Here the CDR3 DNA reads TGTGCCAGCAAATGGGACCGCAATCAGCCCCAGCATTTT. Amino acids: CASKWDRNQPQHF.

V gene TRBV6-1 combines with J gene TRBJ2-5; 9 bases map to TRBD1. CDR3 length: 16 residues. Germline-derived CDR1 and CDR2 are MNHNS and SASEGT. J gave up 4 bases and V 4 bases, and 10 bases lay outside the gene matches. The CDR3, as DNA: TGTGCCAGCAGTGCCTCGGGACAGGGAGCCCGAGAGACCCAGTACTTC. The encoded protein is CASSASGQGARETQYF.

The chain links TRBV25-1 to TRBJ1-1, with 10 bases identical to TRBD1. Unmatched junction bases numbered 4, after V lost 6 bases and J lost 6 bases. Germline V lookup: CDR1 MGHDK, CDR2 SYGVNS. The CDR3 extends over 13 amino acids. The CDR3 bases are TGTGCCAGCAGAACCGGACAGGGGGCTGAAGCTTTCTTT. Its translation is CASRTGQGAEAFF.

In its sample, this clone was seen once. The chain recombines TRBV4-2 with TRBJ2-5, with D perhaps matching TRBD2 (6 bases). The CDR3 length is 17 residues. From germline, CDR1 is LGHNA and CDR2 YNFKEQ. V was pared by 1 base and J by 7 bases, with 22 bases between. The CDR3 spells CASSQVEEGGMSRTQYF. The CDR3 DNA sequence: TGTGCCAGCAGCCAAGTAGAGGAGGGCGGGATGTCTCGGACCCAGTACTTC.

This sequence joins TRBV9 and TRBJ2-7, with TRBD2 identical over 7 bases. Germline V gene lookup returns CDR1 SGDLS and CDR2 YYNGEE. V lost 0 bases to trimming and J lost 0 bases; unmatched junction nucleotides: 15. The CDR3 has 19 residues. The CDR3 nucleotides are TGTGCCAGCAGCGTAGGACGAGAGAGCGGGACCAGTCACTCCTACGAGCAGTACTTC. Amino acids: CASSVGRESGTSHSYEQYF.

The chain has TRBV5-6 and TRBJ1-6; a possible D gene is TRBD1 (5 bases). The germline V and J ends were trimmed by 0 bases and 10 bases, with 11 bases remaining between them. CDR1 is SGHDT and CDR2 is YYEEEE in the germline V gene. The CDR3 is 14 residues long. DNA of the CDR3: TGTGCCAGCAGCTTGGCCGGGGGGTACTCACCCCTCCACTTT. This sequence encodes CASSLAGGYSPLHF.

The chain employs TRBV7-8 and TRBJ2-3; D could derive from TRBD1 or TRBD2 (5 bases each). CDR3 size: 14 residues. In germline, CDR1 is SGHVS, CDR2 FQNEAQ. The V gene lost 0 bases and the J gene lost 3 bases, with 7 bases spanning the gap. The CDR3: CASSLAGGTDTQYF. The CDR3 bases are TGTGCCAGCAGCTTAGCTGGGGGTACAGATACGCAGTATTTT.

The chain combines TRBV5-1 with TRBJ1-3, with D perhaps TRBD1 (5 bases). This CDR3 has 15 residues. The ends were cut back, 1 base at V and 8 bases at J, with 16 bases in the middle. Germline V gives CDR1 SGHRS, CDR2 YFSETQ. The CDR3 protein is CASSLNRMGVDTIYF. The CDR3 DNA follows: TGCGCCAGCAGCTTGAATCGGATGGGGGTGGACACCATATATTTT.

The chain carries TRBV18 and TRBJ1-1, with a tentative D call TRBD1 (6 bases). The CDR3 loop spans 14 amino acids. CDR1 KGHSH and CDR2 LQKENI come from the germline V gene. Trimming took 4 bases from V and 3 from J, leaving 12 bases between them. CDR3 residues: CASSRQAEDTEAFF. In DNA form, the CDR3 reads TGTGCCAGCTCACGACAGGCAGAAGACACTGAAGCTTTCTTT.